The entry below describes one T cell receptor beta chain. In the authors' workflow: Estimation of nucleated cell counts was performed using reference gene primer amplification. Clones were sequenced by immunoSEQ multiplex PCR, and TCRdb holds only the in-frame ones, with some missing. V and J calls and clone size are copied from that table; D and trimming were computed from the DNA. In the table there are about 140,000 clones, approximately 83% of which are singletons. The data were taken from a study of blood T cell repertoires in COVID-19. Study details: T cells, B-cell-depleted T cells, or PBMCs provided the cDNA or gDNA that served as material.

Germline CDR1 SNHLY, CDR2 FYNNEI. V gave up 6 bases and J gave up 7 bases; unmatched junction bases: 8. This CDR3 is built from 16 residues. This clonotype originated in a human donor in a cohort sampled during active COVID-19. The chain has TRBV2 and TRBJ2-2; 13 bases map to TRBD2. Sequencing was carried out using peripheral blood. The CDR3 DNA reads TGTGCCAGCAGGGCGAGACTAGCGGGAGGCTTCGGGGAGCTGTTTTTT. Translating gives CASRARLAGGFGELFF.